Sequencing of this TCR beta chain was carried out in a study of blood T cell repertoires in COVID-19. Study in general: Samples representing acute and convalescent COVID-19 were sourced from the United States, Italy and Spain. Sources were T cells, B-cell-depleted T cells, or PBMCs; the material itself was cDNA or gDNA.

V was clipped by 0 bases and J by 6 bases; unmatched bases: 5. Per the germline V gene, CDR1 is MNHEY and CDR2 is SMNVEV (reference sequence). CDR3 length: 17 amino acids. As processed by the authors: The authors estimated nucleated cell counts from reference gene primer amplification. Generated by immunoSEQ multiplex PCR, the TCRdb table keeps only in-frame clones and is missing some. The V and J calls and clone size were taken over from that table, and D and trimming were inferred from the DNA. The sample shows about 240,000 clones, about four fifths of them seen only once. In its sample, this clone was seen once.

The origin of this receptor is a woman over 75 with acute or convalescent COVID-19. Sequencing was performed on peripheral blood. The gene calls are TRBV27 and TRBJ1-6; 10 positions match TRBD1. The CDR3 DNA reads as TGTGCCAGCAGTTTATCGACAGGGGGCCCTTTTAATTCACCCCTCCACTTT. It codes for CASSLSTGGPFNSPLHF.